This TCR beta chain appears in the sequencing data of a study of blood T cell repertoires in COVID-19. Repertoires were generated with immunoSEQ multiplex PCR, while TCRdb's copy carries only in-frame clones and drops some. There are around 180,000 clones in the sample; 86% occur only once, and less than 25% lies in the top ten. V was trimmed by 0 bases and J by 5 bases, leaving 16 bases between them. The CDR3 is made up of 16 amino acids. CDR1 is SGHTA, CDR2 FQGNSA, per germline. The V call is TRBV7-2, the J call TRBJ1-2; D unresolved. Source material: peripheral blood. The TCR originated in a man in his 70s with active or convalescent COVID-19. The CDR3 loop is CASSLARTALGYGYTF. DNA of the CDR3: TGTGCCAGCAGCTTAGCGCGCACAGCCCTTGGGTATGGCTACACCTTC.